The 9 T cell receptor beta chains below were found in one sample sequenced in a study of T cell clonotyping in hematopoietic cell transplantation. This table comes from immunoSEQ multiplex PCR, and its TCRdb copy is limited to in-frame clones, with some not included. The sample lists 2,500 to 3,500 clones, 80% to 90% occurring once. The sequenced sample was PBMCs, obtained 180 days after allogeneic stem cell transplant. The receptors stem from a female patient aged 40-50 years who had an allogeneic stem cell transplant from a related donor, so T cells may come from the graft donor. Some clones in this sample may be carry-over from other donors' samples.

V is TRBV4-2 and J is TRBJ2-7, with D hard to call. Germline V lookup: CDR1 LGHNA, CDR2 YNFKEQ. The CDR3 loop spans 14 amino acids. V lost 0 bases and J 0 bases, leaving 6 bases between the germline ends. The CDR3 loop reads CASSQDWASYEQYF. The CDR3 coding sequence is TGTGCCAGCAGCCAAGACTGGGCCTCCTACGAGCAGTACTTC.

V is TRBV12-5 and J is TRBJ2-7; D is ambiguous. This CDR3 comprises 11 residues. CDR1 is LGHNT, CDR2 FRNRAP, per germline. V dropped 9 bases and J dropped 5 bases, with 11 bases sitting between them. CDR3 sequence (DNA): TGTGCTAGAAGATTCTTCCACGAGCAGTACTTC. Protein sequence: CARRFFHEQYF.

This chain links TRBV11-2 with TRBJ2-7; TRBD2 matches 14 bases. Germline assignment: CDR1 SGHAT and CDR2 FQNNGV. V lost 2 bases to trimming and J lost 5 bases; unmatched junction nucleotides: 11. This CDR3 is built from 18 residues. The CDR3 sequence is CASSLRGLAGGAFDEQYF. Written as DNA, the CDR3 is TGTGCCAGCAGCTTACGCGGACTAGCGGGAGGAGCTTTCGACGAGCAGTACTTC. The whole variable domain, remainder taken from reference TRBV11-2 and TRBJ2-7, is EAGVAQSPRYKIIEKRQSVAFWCNPISGHATLYWYQQILGQGPKLLIQFQNNGVVDDSQLPKDRFSAERLKGVDSTLKIQPAKLEDSAVYLCASSLRGLAGGAFDEQYFGPGTRLTVT.

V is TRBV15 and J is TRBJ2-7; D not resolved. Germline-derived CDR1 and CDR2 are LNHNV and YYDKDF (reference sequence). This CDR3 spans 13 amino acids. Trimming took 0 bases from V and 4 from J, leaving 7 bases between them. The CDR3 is CATSRDQNYEQYF. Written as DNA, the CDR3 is TGTGCCACCAGCAGAGACCAGAATTACGAGCAGTACTTC. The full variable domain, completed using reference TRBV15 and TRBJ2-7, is DAMVIQNPRYQVTQFGKPVTLSCSQTLNHNVMYWYQQKSSQAPKLLFHYYDKDFNNEADTPDNFQSRRPNTSFCFLDIRSPGLGDTAMYLCATSRDQNYEQYFGPGTRLTVT.

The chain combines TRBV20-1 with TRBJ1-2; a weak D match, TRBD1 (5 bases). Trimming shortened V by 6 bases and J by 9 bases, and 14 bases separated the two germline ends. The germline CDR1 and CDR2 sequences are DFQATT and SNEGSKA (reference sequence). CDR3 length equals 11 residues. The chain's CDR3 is CSANRAGRYTF. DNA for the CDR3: TGCAGTGCGAATAGGGCGGGACGCTACACCTTC.

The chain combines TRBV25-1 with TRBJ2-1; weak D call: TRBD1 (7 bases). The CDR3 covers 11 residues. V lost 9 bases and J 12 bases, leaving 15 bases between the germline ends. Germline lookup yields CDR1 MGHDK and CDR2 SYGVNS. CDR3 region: CASARGDGQFF. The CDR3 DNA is TGTGCCAGTGCCAGGGGGGACGGGCAGTTCTTC.

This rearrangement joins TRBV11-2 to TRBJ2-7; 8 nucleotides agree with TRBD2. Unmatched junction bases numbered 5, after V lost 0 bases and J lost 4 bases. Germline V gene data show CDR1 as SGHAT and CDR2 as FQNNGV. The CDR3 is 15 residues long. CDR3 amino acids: CASSLESSGAYEQYF. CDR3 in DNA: TGTGCCAGCAGCTTAGAGAGTAGCGGGGCATACGAGCAGTACTTC.

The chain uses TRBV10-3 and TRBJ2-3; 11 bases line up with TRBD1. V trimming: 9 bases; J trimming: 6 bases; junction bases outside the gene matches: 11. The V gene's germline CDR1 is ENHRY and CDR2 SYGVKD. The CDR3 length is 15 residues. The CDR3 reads CAIRIGQGAGDTQYF. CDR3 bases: TGTGCCATTAGAATCGGACAGGGGGCAGGGGATACGCAGTATTTT.

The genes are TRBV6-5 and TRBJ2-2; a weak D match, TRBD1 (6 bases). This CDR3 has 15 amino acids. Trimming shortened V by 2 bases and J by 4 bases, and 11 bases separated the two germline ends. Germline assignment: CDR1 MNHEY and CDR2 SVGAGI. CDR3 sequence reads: CASSYMGAGTGELFF. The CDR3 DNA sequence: TGTGCCAGCAGTTACATGGGGGCCGGCACCGGGGAGCTGTTTTTT.